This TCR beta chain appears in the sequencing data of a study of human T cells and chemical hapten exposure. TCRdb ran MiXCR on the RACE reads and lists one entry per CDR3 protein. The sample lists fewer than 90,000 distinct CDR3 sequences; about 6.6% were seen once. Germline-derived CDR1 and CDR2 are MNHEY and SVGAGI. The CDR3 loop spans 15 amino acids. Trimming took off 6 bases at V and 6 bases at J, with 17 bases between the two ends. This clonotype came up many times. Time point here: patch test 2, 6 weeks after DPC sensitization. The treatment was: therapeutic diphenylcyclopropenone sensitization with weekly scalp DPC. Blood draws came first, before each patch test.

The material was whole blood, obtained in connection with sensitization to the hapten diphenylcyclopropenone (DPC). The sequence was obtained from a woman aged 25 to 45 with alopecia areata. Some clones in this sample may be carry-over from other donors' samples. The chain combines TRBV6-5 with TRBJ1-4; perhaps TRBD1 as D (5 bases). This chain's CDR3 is CASSHRSLGDEKLFF. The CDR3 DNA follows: TGTGCCAGCAGCCACAGGTCCTTAGGGGATGAAAAACTGTTTTTT.